This is a list of T cell receptor beta chains from one sample in a study of cytomegalovirus exposure and HLA in healthy donors. TCRdb's copy holds only in-frame clones and misses some; the assay was immunoSEQ multiplex PCR. The repertoire has about 160,000 clones, 65% to 85% of them found once; the top ten carry around 1.5%. Sequencing was carried out using PBMCs. The receptors were sampled from a man in his fifties or sixties in good health and CMV-seronegative. Both conserved end residues are part of each CDR3. The D gene is left open where the match is weak. Size is stated for part of the rows, as once, few or many counts, or as a class when the clone is expanded.

CDR3 DNA	CDR3 protein	J gene	D gene	V gene	clone size
TGTGCCAGCTCACCCCGGGGGGCGAACACCGGGGAGCTGTTTTTT	CASSPRGANTGELFF	TRBJ2-2	TRBD2	TRBV18	-
TGTGCCAGCAGTGTTAGCGGTGGCTCCTACAATGAGCAGTTCTTC	CASSVSGGSYNEQFF	TRBJ2-1	-	TRBV7-3	-
TGCAGCGTTGAAGATCCGGGGTCGAACACTGAAGCTTTCTTT	CSVEDPGSNTEAFF	TRBJ1-1	-	TRBV29-1	-
TGCGCCAGCAGCCAAGAAAGACTAGCGGGACAAGAGACCCAGTACTTC	CASSQERLAGQETQYF	TRBJ2-5	TRBD2	TRBV4-1	-
TGTGCCAGCAGTGAACTAGCGGGATTTCGGGAGCAGTACTTC	CASSELAGFREQYF	TRBJ2-7	TRBD2	TRBV6-1	-
TGTGCCAGTACGGGGACTCCCAATCAGCCCCAGCATTTT	CASTGTPNQPQHF	TRBJ1-5	-	TRBV19	-
TGTGCCAGCCACAGGGTACCCTATGGCTACACCTTC	CASHRVPYGYTF	TRBJ1-2	-	TRBV6-5	-
TGTGCCAGCAGCTTAGCGGAGAATACGCAGTATTTT	CASSLAENTQYF	TRBJ2-3	-	TRBV7-9	-
TGTGCCAGTAGTATAGAGGACAGGTACGAGCAGTACTTC	CASSIEDRYEQYF	TRBJ2-7	TRBD1	TRBV19	-
TGTGCCAGCATCGCGCCTAGCAACACCGGGGAGCTGTTTTTT	CASIAPSNTGELFF	TRBJ2-2	-	TRBV6-5	few
TGTGCCAGCAGCTTACAGGGGTACGGCAATCAGCCCCAGCATTTT	CASSLQGYGNQPQHF	TRBJ1-5	-	TRBV7-9	-
TGTGCCATCAGGGGGGACTTGGACTATGGCTACACCTTC	CAIRGDLDYGYTF	TRBJ1-2	-	TRBV10-3	-
TGTGCCAGCTCACCCGTCATTGTGGGGACAGGGTTCAACGAGCAGTACTTC	CASSPVIVGTGFNEQYF	TRBJ2-7	TRBD1	TRBV18	few
TGCAGCCCTTTTCACAGGATTGAAGCTTTCTTT	CSPFHRIEAFF	TRBJ1-1	-	TRBV20-1	-
TGTGCCAGTACCACCCGGGTCAACGCGAACACCGGGGAGCTGTTTTTT	CASTTRVNANTGELFF	TRBJ2-2	-	TRBV19	-
TGCGCCAGCAGCCTTTATCGACTAGCGGGAGAGGGGGGCAAAAACATTCAGTACTTC	CASSLYRLAGEGGKNIQYF	TRBJ2-4	TRBD2	TRBV5-1	-
TGTGCCAGCATTGACAGGAATGAGCAGTTCTTC	CASIDRNEQFF	TRBJ2-1	-	TRBV21-1	-
TGTGCCTGGAGGGACGGGGTCTACACAGATACGCAGTATTTT	CAWRDGVYTDTQYF	TRBJ2-3	-	TRBV30	-
TGTGCCAACAGCTTAGAGGCAGGGGCATCCTACGAGCAGTACTTC	CANSLEAGASYEQYF	TRBJ2-7	-	TRBV7-2	-
TGTGCCAGCAGTCCCGGGATGAACACTGAAGCTTTCTTT	CASSPGMNTEAFF	TRBJ1-1	-	TRBV6-1	-
TGTGCCAGCAGCCGGTTAGCGACAGGGACGACTTCACCCCTCCACTTT	CASSRLATGTTSPLHF	TRBJ1-6	TRBD1	TRBV7-9	few
TGTGCCAGCAGCTTGAGGACTAGCGGAGAGACCCAGTACTTC	CASSLRTSGETQYF	TRBJ2-5	TRBD2	TRBV11-2	-
TGTGCCATCAGGACAGGGGTCAATCAGCCCCAGCATTTT	CAIRTGVNQPQHF	TRBJ1-5	TRBD1	TRBV10-3	-
TGTGCCAGCAGCCCCAGGTCTGGTGGGACAGGGCTTATTGGTCAGTTCTTC	CASSPRSGGTGLIGQFF	TRBJ2-1	TRBD1	TRBV11-2	once
TGCGCCAGCAGGACTAGCGGAAGCACAGATACGCAGTATTTT	CASRTSGSTDTQYF	TRBJ2-3	TRBD2	TRBV4-1	-
TGCGCCAGCAGCTTGAATGGACAGTTCGGCTCCTACGAGCAGTACTTC	CASSLNGQFGSYEQYF	TRBJ2-7	-	TRBV5-1	few
TGTGCCAGCAGCTTCGGACAGGGGACTACTGAAGCTTTCTTT	CASSFGQGTTEAFF	TRBJ1-1	TRBD1	TRBV5-4	few
TGTGCCAGCAGAGGGCCGGGACAGGGAGGTGAAAAACTGTTTTTT	CASRGPGQGGEKLFF	TRBJ1-4	TRBD1	TRBV28	-
TGTGCCAGCAGCTTGGACGGTGCGGGGAGGGTTGATCAGCCCCAGCATTTT	CASSLDGAGRVDQPQHF	TRBJ1-5	-	TRBV7-2	-
TGCGCCAGCAGGTTAGACAGGGGGCGGGCAGATACGCAGTATTTT	CASRLDRGRADTQYF	TRBJ2-3	TRBD1	TRBV5-1	-
TGTGCCAGCAGCTTTTTTACGGGGGGGCTGGATAATGAGCAGTTCTTC	CASSFFTGGLDNEQFF	TRBJ2-1	TRBD2	TRBV7-2	-
TGTGCCAGCAGCCCCAACCTTGGGCGGAGGGAGGGGAACACTGAAGCTTTCTTT	CASSPNLGRREGNTEAFF	TRBJ1-1	-	TRBV4-2	-
TGTGCCAGCAGCCCAGTGGGACAGGGGGCATGGGACACTGAAGCTTTCTTT	CASSPVGQGAWDTEAFF	TRBJ1-1	TRBD1	TRBV11-2	-
TGTGCCAGCAGCCCATCTCTAGCGGAGAGGGATGAGCAGTTCTTC	CASSPSLAERDEQFF	TRBJ2-1	TRBD2	TRBV5-4	-
TGTGCCAGCAGTTCGGCGGGACTTGGCACAGATACGCAGTATTTT	CASSSAGLGTDTQYF	TRBJ2-3	-	TRBV27	-
TGCGCCAGCAGCCCACCAACAGGGGACGAGACCCAGTACTTC	CASSPPTGDETQYF	TRBJ2-5	TRBD1	TRBV5-1	-
TGCGCCAGCAGCCAAGACCCCTACTCCCCGACAGGGTCTGAGTATGGCTACACCTTC	CASSQDPYSPTGSEYGYTF	TRBJ1-2	TRBD1	TRBV4-1	-
TGCGCCAGCAGTAGCGACAGGGCTGAAAAACTGTTTTTT	CASSSDRAEKLFF	TRBJ1-4	TRBD1	TRBV10-1	once
TGTGCCAGCTCACCGGGACAAAAAGAGACCCAGTACTTC	CASSPGQKETQYF	TRBJ2-5	-	TRBV18	-
TGTGCCAGCAGCCTACTGCGGGGGGTCCCCCGGGAGACCCAGTACTTC	CASSLLRGVPRETQYF	TRBJ2-5	TRBD2	TRBV5-8	-
TGTGCCAGCAGCTTAGCTAGATTGGGTGAGCAGCTCTTC	CASSLARLGEQLF	TRBJ2-1	-	TRBV11-3	once
TGTGCCTGGAAGGTAGCGGGGGGGCACAATGAGCAGTTCTTC	CAWKVAGGHNEQFF	TRBJ2-1	TRBD2	TRBV30	-
TGTGCCAGCAGCTCACCGACAGGGGGGGTGGACGGGGAGCTGTTTTTT	CASSSPTGGVDGELFF	TRBJ2-2	TRBD1	TRBV7-9	-
TGTGCCAGCAGCCGGGATGTCGGGGAGCTGTTTTTT	CASSRDVGELFF	TRBJ2-2	-	TRBV5-5	-
TGCGCCAGCAGCCAAGATATGATGGCCGACAGCGCCGCGGGGTCGCCCCAGCATTTT	CASSQDMMADSAAGSPQHF	TRBJ1-5	-	TRBV4-1	-
TGTGCCAGTATGAGTAGCGGGGGGTACCCTAGCACAGATACGCAGTATTTT	CASMSSGGYPSTDTQYF	TRBJ2-3	TRBD2	TRBV19	few
TGTGCCACCAGCAGAGATCTCGGGACAAATACCAATACGCAGTATTTT	CATSRDLGTNTNTQYF	TRBJ2-3	-	TRBV15	-
TGTGCAAGTCGCCTGGCTCGCCATAGCGGAAAAAACATTCAGTACTTC	CASRLARHSGKNIQYF	TRBJ2-4	-	TRBV12-2	-
TGCAGCGTTGACAAACCCGGGACACCGAACACTGAAGCTTTCTTT	CSVDKPGTPNTEAFF	TRBJ1-1	-	TRBV29-1	-
TGTGCCAGCAGCGTAGAACTGTCCGAGACCCAGTACTTC	CASSVELSETQYF	TRBJ2-5	-	TRBV9	-
TGTGCCAGCAGCTTAAGGGCAGGGGACCGGCTGTTCTTC	CASSLRAGDRLFF	TRBJ2-1	-	TRBV7-2	-
TGTGCCAGCAGCTCCCGGACAGGGGCCGTCTACGAGCAGTACTTC	CASSSRTGAVYEQYF	TRBJ2-7	TRBD1	TRBV5-4	-
TGTGCCAGCAGTAGGGAGGGACTAGCGGACAATGAGCAGTTCTTC	CASSREGLADNEQFF	TRBJ2-1	TRBD2	TRBV7-9	-
TGTGCCAGCAGCTTACAGGGGGTGAACACCGGGGAGCTGTTTTTT	CASSLQGVNTGELFF	TRBJ2-2	TRBD1	TRBV13	-
TGTGCCAGCAGCTTTAGCGGGGGGGCTGAGTTCTTC	CASSFSGGAEFF	TRBJ2-1	TRBD2	TRBV7-3	-
TGCAGCGTGGGAGGAACCTACGAGCAGTACTTC	CSVGGTYEQYF	TRBJ2-7	-	TRBV29-1	-
TGTGCCAGCAGCGTATGGGCGGGGGAGCTAAACAATGAGCAGTTCTTC	CASSVWAGELNNEQFF	TRBJ2-1	TRBD2	TRBV9	-
TGCGCCAGCAGCCCAACTAGCGGGAGCCCGTCCCCCGTCGAGCAGTACTTC	CASSPTSGSPSPVEQYF	TRBJ2-7	TRBD2	TRBV4-3	-
TGTGCCAGCAGCTTGGCCGGGACAGGGGGCTATGGCTACACCTTC	CASSLAGTGGYGYTF	TRBJ1-2	TRBD1	TRBV5-4	once
TGTGCCAGCAGCTTGGGAACCGGGACAGGGAACACCGGGGAGCTGTTTTTT	CASSLGTGTGNTGELFF	TRBJ2-2	TRBD1	TRBV5-4	-